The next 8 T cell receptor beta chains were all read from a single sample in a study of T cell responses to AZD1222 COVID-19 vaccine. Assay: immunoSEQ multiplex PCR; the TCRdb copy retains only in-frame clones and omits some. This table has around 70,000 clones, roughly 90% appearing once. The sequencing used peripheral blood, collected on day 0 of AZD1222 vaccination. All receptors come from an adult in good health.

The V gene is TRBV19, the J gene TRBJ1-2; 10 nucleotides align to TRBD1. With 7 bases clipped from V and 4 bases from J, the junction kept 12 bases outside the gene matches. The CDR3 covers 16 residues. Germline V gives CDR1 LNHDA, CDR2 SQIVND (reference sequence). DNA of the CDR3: TGTGCCAGTAAGAAAATGACAGGGGGCTTGAGCTATGGCTACACCTTC. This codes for CASKKMTGGLSYGYTF. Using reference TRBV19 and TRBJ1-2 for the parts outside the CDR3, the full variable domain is DGGITQSPKYLFRKEGQNVTLSCEQNLNHDAMYWYRQDPGQGLRLIYYSQIVNDFQKGDIAEGYSVSREKKESFPLTVTSAQKNPTAFYLCASKKMTGGLSYGYTFGSGTRLTVV.

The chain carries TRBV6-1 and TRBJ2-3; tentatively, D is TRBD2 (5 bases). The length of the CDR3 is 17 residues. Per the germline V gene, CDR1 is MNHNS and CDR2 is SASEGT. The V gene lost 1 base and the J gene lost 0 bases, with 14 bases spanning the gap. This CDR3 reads CASSEEERSPSTDTQYF. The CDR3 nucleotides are TGTGCCAGCAGTGAAGAGGAGCGGAGCCCTAGCACAGATACGCAGTATTTT.

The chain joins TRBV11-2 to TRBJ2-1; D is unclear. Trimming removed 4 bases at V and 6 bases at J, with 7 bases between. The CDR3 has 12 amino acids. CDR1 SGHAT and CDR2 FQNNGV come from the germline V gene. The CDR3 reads CASSWMSNEQFF. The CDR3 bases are TGTGCCAGCAGCTGGATGTCCAATGAGCAGTTCTTC.

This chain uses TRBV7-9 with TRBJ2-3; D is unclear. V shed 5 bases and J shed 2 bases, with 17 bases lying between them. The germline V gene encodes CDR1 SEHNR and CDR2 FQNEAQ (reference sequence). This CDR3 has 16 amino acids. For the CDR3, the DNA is TGTGCCAGCAGCCATCAAGGGTTTTCTTACACAGATACGCAGTATTTT. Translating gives CASSHQGFSYTDTQYF.

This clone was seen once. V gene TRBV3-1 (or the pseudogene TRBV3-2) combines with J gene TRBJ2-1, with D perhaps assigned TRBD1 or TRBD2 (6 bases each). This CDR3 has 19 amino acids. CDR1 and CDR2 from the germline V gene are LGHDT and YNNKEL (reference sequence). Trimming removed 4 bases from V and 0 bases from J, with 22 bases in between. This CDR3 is CASSLLARLGGLSYNEQFF. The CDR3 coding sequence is TGTGCCAGCAGCCTGCTGGCTCGATTAGGGGGGCTCTCCTACAATGAGCAGTTCTTC.

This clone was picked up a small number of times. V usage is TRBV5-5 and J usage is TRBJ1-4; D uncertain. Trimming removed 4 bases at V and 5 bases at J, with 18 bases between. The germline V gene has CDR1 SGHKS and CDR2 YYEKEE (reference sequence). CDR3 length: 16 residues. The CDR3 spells CASSPRLGSLNEKLFF. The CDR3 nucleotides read TGTGCCAGCAGCCCCCGCTTGGGCAGTCTAAATGAAAAACTGTTTTTT.

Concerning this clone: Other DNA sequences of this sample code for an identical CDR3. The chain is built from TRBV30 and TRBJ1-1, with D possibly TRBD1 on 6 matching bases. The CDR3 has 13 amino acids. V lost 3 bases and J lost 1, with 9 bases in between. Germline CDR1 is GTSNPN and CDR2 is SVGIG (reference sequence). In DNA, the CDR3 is TGTGCCTGGAGGACAGGCCCGAACACTGAAGCTTTCTTT. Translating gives CAWRTGPNTEAFF.

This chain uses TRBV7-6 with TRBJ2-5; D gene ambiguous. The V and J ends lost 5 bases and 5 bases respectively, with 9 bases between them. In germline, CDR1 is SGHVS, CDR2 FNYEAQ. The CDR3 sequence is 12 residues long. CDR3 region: CASSPRVETQYF. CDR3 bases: TGTGCCAGCAGCCCGCGCGTTGAGACCCAGTACTTC.